What follows describes a single TCR beta chain. What it binds is unknown. The V and J ends lost 4 bases and 6 bases, in that order; junction bases with no gene match: 9. The germline V gene encodes CDR1 SGHRS and CDR2 YFSETQ. The CDR3 has 15 amino acids. This PCR relied on a set of 60 Vbeta primers and 13 Jbeta primers. Assay: immunoSEQ multiplex PCR; the TCRdb copy retains only in-frame clones and omits some. In the table there are about 97,000 clones, 65% to 85% of which are singletons. These data belong to a study of cytomegalovirus exposure and HLA in healthy donors. About the study: As an earlier analysis found, 150 million to 200 million T cells yielded about 120 million unique TCR beta sequences. Early released data comprised about 85 million unique TCRs from HLA-typed donors. Overall study findings and caveats: Sequencing likely caused a cluster of highly shared sequence variants. Specific recognition of CMV antigens was confirmed in vitro for a few chains (all CMV-associated).

Sequences were obtained from PBMCs. The V call is TRBV5-1, the J call TRBJ1-1, with 10 nucleotides matching TRBD1. This receptor was taken from a man in his forties in good health and CMV-seropositive. CDR3 nucleotide sequence: TGCGCCAGCAGCCGGACAGGGGGGGAGGTCTCTGAAGCTTTCTTT. Its protein is CASSRTGGEVSEAFF.